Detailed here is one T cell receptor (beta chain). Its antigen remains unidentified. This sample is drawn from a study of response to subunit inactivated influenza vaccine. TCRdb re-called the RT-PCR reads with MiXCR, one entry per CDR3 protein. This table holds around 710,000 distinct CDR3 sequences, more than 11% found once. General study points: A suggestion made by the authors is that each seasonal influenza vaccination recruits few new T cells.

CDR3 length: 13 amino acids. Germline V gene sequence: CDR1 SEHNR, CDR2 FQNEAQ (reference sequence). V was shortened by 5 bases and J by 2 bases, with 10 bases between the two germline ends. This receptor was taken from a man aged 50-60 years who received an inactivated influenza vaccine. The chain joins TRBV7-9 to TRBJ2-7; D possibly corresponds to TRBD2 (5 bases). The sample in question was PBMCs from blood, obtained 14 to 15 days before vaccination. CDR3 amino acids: CASSPAEPYEQYF. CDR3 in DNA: TGTGCCAGCAGCCCAGCGGAGCCCTACGAGCAGTACTTC.